The clone carrying this T cell receptor beta chain showed up many times. Antigen specificity is unknown. These data come from a study of T cells in Graves' hyperthyroidism and ophthalmopathy. Study findings and constraints: Blood held most thyroid clonotypes expanded above 0.001 frequency. Ophthalmopathy was distinguished from stable hyperthyroidism by 13 V-J signatures.

V was cut by 2 bases and J by 3 bases, with 10 bases left in between. CDR1 is KGHSH and CDR2 is LQKENI in the germline V gene. The CDR3 covers 14 residues. Amplification targeted TCR beta CDR3 regions from RNA transcripts. TCR CDR3 underwent first-round RT-PCR with the HTBI primer set. MiXCR, applied by TCRdb to the multiplex PCR reads, yields one record per CDR3 protein. The sample carries approximately 150,000 distinct CDR3 sequences, about 9.4% recorded once. The TCR originated in a woman aged 18 to 35 with Graves' hyperthyroidism that later progressed to Graves' ophthalmopathy. Sequenced sample: blood. The J gene is TRBJ1-1, the V gene TRBV18, with a weak D call TRBD1 (6 bases). DNA of the CDR3: TGTGCCAGCTCACCAGGGGGCCGGGACACTGAAGCTTTCTTT. Translating gives CASSPGGRDTEAFF. The complete variable domain, with remaining parts taken from reference TRBV18 and TRBJ1-1, reads NAGVMQNPRHLVRRRGQEARLRCSPMKGHSHVYWYRQLPEEGLKFMVYLQKENIIDESGMPKERFSAEFPKEGPSILRIQQVVRGDSAAYFCASSPGGRDTEAFFGQGTRLTVV.